There are a few counts of the clone carrying this TCR beta chain. Germline-derived CDR1 and CDR2 are LGHNT and FRNRAP. This CDR3 has 18 residues. The V and J ends lost 0 bases and 4 bases respectively, with 18 bases between them. These data come from a study of blood T cell repertoires in COVID-19. Measured with immunoSEQ multiplex PCR; TCRdb has only the in-frame clones, and not every one. The sample lists about 150,000 clones, roughly 72% occurring once. J is TRBJ1-4 and V is TRBV12-5; a possible D gene is TRBD1 (5 bases). Sequencing was carried out using peripheral blood. The receptor comes from a woman aged 80 or older with acute or convalescent COVID-19. CDR3 coding DNA: TGTGCTAGTGGTTTGGTAGCGGGGCAGGGCTTTGGTAATGAAAAACTGTTTTTT. Amino acids: CASGLVAGQGFGNEKLFF.